Listed here is a single T cell receptor (beta chain). These data originate in a study of T-cell reconstitution after alpha-beta-depleted transplantation in children. The authors prepared the TCRbeta library with unique molecular identifiers. One entry per CDR3 protein, called by TCRdb with MiXCR from the PCR reads. The data contain more than 20,000 distinct CDR3 sequences, under 13% of them singletons. This CDR3 has 17 amino acids. Trimming removed 6 bases from V and 1 base from J; junction bases left unmatched: 12. Per germline, CDR1 LNHDA and CDR2 SQIVND (reference sequence). V gene TRBV19 combines with J gene TRBJ1-1, with 9 bases fitting TRBD1. This TCR was sampled from a human donor who donated a stem cell graft to a child with chronic granulomatous disease. Sequenced material: PBMCs from the stem cell graft donor, taken from the stem cell graft. In DNA, the CDR3 is TGTGCCAGTAGGGGACAGGGAAAGATGATGGCGAACACTGAAGCTTTCTTT. This codes for CASRGQGKMMANTEAFF.